The following is a T cell receptor beta chain sequence with its context. One junction end disagrees with the germline gene, perhaps due to a read error. The data derive from a study of PD-1 blockade in classical Hodgkin lymphoma. Study details: Once every 2 weeks, patients received intravenous nivolumab at 3 mg/kg.

Using immunoSEQ multiplex PCR, the repertoire was profiled, and TCRdb retains in-frame clones only, with some absent. Here the sample spans 20,000 to 25,000 clones, about 70% being singletons. Every patient had relapsed following autologous stem cell transplantation, and cohorts differed in brentuximab vedotin exposure. Germline V gene lookup returns CDR1 KGHSH and CDR2 LQKENI. The CDR3 contains 16 residues. The receptor comes from a human donor with classical Hodgkin lymphoma. The V and J genes are TRBV18 and TRBJ2-5; 10 bases fit TRBD2. This specimen was peripheral blood mononuclear cells (PBMCs), taken at baseline. The CDR3 sequence is CASSPPRTSGKEIQYF. The CDR3 nucleotides are TGTGCCAGCTCACCCCCCAGGACTAGCGGTAAAGAGATCCAGTACTTC.